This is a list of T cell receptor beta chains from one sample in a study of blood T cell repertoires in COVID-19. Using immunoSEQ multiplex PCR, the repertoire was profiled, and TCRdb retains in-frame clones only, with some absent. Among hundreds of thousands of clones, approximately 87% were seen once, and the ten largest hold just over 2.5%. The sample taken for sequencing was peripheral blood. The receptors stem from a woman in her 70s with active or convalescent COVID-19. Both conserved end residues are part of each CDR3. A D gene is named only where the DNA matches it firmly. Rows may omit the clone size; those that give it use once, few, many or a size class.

CDR3 DNA: TGTGCCAGCAGCCCGGGACAGGTCCGGAACACTGAAGCTTTCTTT
CDR3 protein: CASSPGQVRNTEAFF
J gene: TRBJ1-1
V gene: TRBV5-6
clone size: -
D gene: TRBD1

CDR3 DNA: TGTGCCAGCGATAGCCGGGGACTCATCGGCTACACCTTC
CDR3 protein: CASDSRGLIGYTF
J gene: TRBJ1-2
V gene: TRBV6-5
clone size: -
D gene: -

CDR3 DNA: TGTGCCACCAGCGAACCGCGGGGGACCACAGATACGCAGTATTTT
CDR3 protein: CATSEPRGTTDTQYF
J gene: TRBJ2-3
V gene: TRBV15
clone size: -
D gene: TRBD2

CDR3 DNA: TGTGCCAGCAGCTTAAGTGGACTAGGCCAAGAGACCCAGTACTTC
CDR3 protein: CASSLSGLGQETQYF
J gene: TRBJ2-5
V gene: TRBV7-3
clone size: -
D gene: TRBD2

CDR3 DNA: TGTGCCAGCAGCCAGGCGGACAGTGAAAAACTGTTTTTT
CDR3 protein: CASSQADSEKLFF
J gene: TRBJ1-4
V gene: TRBV4-2
clone size: -
D gene: -

CDR3 DNA: TGTGCCAGCAGCCTCCTGGCCCCGGACTGGGATTCACCCCTCCACTTT
CDR3 protein: CASSLLAPDWDSPLHF
J gene: TRBJ1-6
V gene: TRBV7-8
clone size: few
D gene: -

CDR3 DNA: TGTGCCAGCAGCCCCAGGGGGACAGGGGCGAGTAATTCACCCCTCCACTTT
CDR3 protein: CASSPRGTGASNSPLHF
J gene: TRBJ1-6
V gene: TRBV9
clone size: few
D gene: TRBD1

CDR3 DNA: TGCGCCAGCGAGAGGGGGACAGGCGGATCCTACGAGCAGTACTTC
CDR3 protein: CASERGTGGSYEQYF
J gene: TRBJ2-7
V gene: TRBV5-1
clone size: once
D gene: TRBD1

CDR3 DNA: TGTGCCACCAGCAGAGATTGGAACCGGGGGAGCACAGATACGCAGTATTTT
CDR3 protein: CATSRDWNRGSTDTQYF
J gene: TRBJ2-3
V gene: TRBV15
clone size: -
D gene: -

CDR3 DNA: TGTGCCAGCAGCCGTCTGACAGTGAACACTGAAGCTTTCTTT
CDR3 protein: CASSRLTVNTEAFF
J gene: TRBJ1-1
V gene: TRBV7-9
clone size: -
D gene: -

CDR3 DNA: TGTGCCAGCAGCCCACCCCGGGGGGGCGTGTCATCGAGCACAGATACGCAGTATTTT
CDR3 protein: CASSPPRGGVSSSTDTQYF
J gene: TRBJ2-3
V gene: TRBV7-7
clone size: -
D gene: TRBD2

CDR3 DNA: TGTGCCTGGGGGTGGACTAGCGGCTACGAGCAGTACTTC
CDR3 protein: CAWGWTSGYEQYF
J gene: TRBJ2-7
V gene: TRBV30
clone size: few
D gene: TRBD2

CDR3 DNA: TGCGCCAGCAGCTTGGCGAGCGGGACATACAATGAGCAGTTCTTC
CDR3 protein: CASSLASGTYNEQFF
J gene: TRBJ2-1
V gene: TRBV5-1
clone size: -
D gene: -

CDR3 DNA: TGTGCCAGCAGCTTGTCAGGGCCTGGAAACACCATATATTTT
CDR3 protein: CASSLSGPGNTIYF
J gene: TRBJ1-3
V gene: TRBV7-2
clone size: once
D gene: -

CDR3 DNA: TGTGCCTGGAGTGTACGGGGACTGCGCACAGATACGCAGTATTTT
CDR3 protein: CAWSVRGLRTDTQYF
J gene: TRBJ2-3
V gene: TRBV30
clone size: -
D gene: -

CDR3 DNA: TGTGCCAGCACCTTCTGGGGAGGGGATTATGGCTACACCTTC
CDR3 protein: CASTFWGGDYGYTF
J gene: TRBJ1-2
V gene: TRBV6-5
clone size: -
D gene: -

CDR3 DNA: TGTGCCACCTCCACTAGCACAGATACGCAGTATTTT
CDR3 protein: CATSTSTDTQYF
J gene: TRBJ2-3
V gene: TRBV10-3
clone size: once
D gene: -

CDR3 DNA: TGTGCCATCAGGTTAGCGGGAGGGTTCGATGAGCAGTTCTTC
CDR3 protein: CAIRLAGGFDEQFF
J gene: TRBJ2-1
V gene: TRBV10-3
clone size: once
D gene: TRBD2

CDR3 DNA: TGCAGCGTCCTTAGCGGGGCCAGGTCTGGGGCCAACGTCCTGACTTTC
CDR3 protein: CSVLSGARSGANVLTF
J gene: TRBJ2-6
V gene: TRBV29-1
clone size: few
D gene: TRBD2

CDR3 DNA: TGTGCCAGCAGCGTTCAGGGGGGACATGGAGAGACCCAGTACTTC
CDR3 protein: CASSVQGGHGETQYF
J gene: TRBJ2-5
V gene: TRBV9
clone size: -
D gene: -

CDR3 DNA: TGTGCCAGCGGAACACAGGGGGACACTGAAGCTTTCTTT
CDR3 protein: CASGTQGDTEAFF
J gene: TRBJ1-1
V gene: TRBV9
clone size: -
D gene: TRBD1

CDR3 DNA: TGTGCCAGTAGTAGAGGGGGGGCATCAGGCCTGTCAAGTGGCTACACCTTC
CDR3 protein: CASSRGGASGLSSGYTF
J gene: TRBJ1-2
V gene: TRBV19
clone size: -
D gene: -

CDR3 DNA: TGTGCCAGCAGGACTAGCGGGAGCGAGACCCAGTACTTC
CDR3 protein: CASRTSGSETQYF
J gene: TRBJ2-5
V gene: TRBV27
clone size: once
D gene: TRBD2